The 21 T cell receptor beta chains presented below share a single source sample, sequenced in a study of blood T cell repertoires in COVID-19. Sequenced by immunoSEQ multiplex PCR; TCRdb stores in-frame clones only, minus some. Of fewer than 200,000 clones detected, about four fifths appear once; the ten largest clones hold about a sixth. The sequencing input was PBMCs or T cells enriched from blood (not recorded which). These receptors came from a man aged 55 to 70 who had recovered from COVID-19.

The V and J genes are TRBV3-1 (or the pseudogene TRBV3-2) and TRBJ2-5; D may be TRBD2 (6 bases). CDR3 length equals 14 residues. Germline loops: CDR1 LGHDT, CDR2 YNNKEL (reference sequence). V lost 4 bases and J lost 0, with 9 bases in between. In DNA form, the CDR3 reads TGTGCCAGCAGCCCCTGGGGGGACCAAGAGACCCAGTACTTC. The encoded protein is CASSPWGDQETQYF.

V usage is TRBV10-3 and J usage is TRBJ2-7; perhaps TRBD2 as D (5 bases). CDR3 length: 14 residues. The germline CDR1 and CDR2 sequences are ENHRY and SYGVKD. V shed 6 bases and J shed 2 bases, with 14 bases lying between them. The CDR3 sequence is CAIRPGNSAYEQYF. CDR3 coding DNA: TGTGCCATCAGGCCCGGGAACAGCGCCTACGAGCAGTACTTC.

The chain recombines TRBV4-2 with TRBJ1-2, with 8 nucleotides matching TRBD1. Germline CDR1 LGHNA, CDR2 YNFKEQ. The CDR3 spans 15 residues. Trimming removed 0 bases from V and 4 bases from J; junction bases left unmatched: 4. CDR3 in amino acids: CASSQDVGQAYGYTF. The DNA of the CDR3 is TGTGCCAGCAGCCAAGACGTGGGACAGGCCTATGGCTACACCTTC.

J is TRBJ1-5 and V is TRBV19; TRBD1 aligns across 9 bases. The CDR3 totals 16 residues. J was trimmed by 8 bases and V by 4 bases; bases with no gene match: 12. The germline gives CDR1 LNHDA, CDR2 SQIVND (reference sequence). The DNA of the CDR3 is TGTGCCAGTAGTACCTCCGGGACAGGGCACATCAAGCCCCAGCATTTT. Its protein is CASSTSGTGHIKPQHF.

The rearrangement uses TRBV3-1 (or the pseudogene TRBV3-2) and TRBJ2-1, with unresolved D. The length of the CDR3 is 15 residues. CDR1 is LGHDT, CDR2 YNNKEL, per germline (reference sequence). V lost 2 bases to trimming and J lost 0 bases, with 8 bases between them. The CDR3 reads CASSQYVSSYNEQFF. The CDR3 bases are TGTGCCAGCAGCCAATACGTGAGCTCCTACAATGAGCAGTTCTTC.

The chain is built from TRBV28 and TRBJ1-4, with D perhaps TRBD1 (5 bases). Looked up from germline, CDR1 is MDHEN and CDR2 is SYDVKM. Trimming took off 3 bases at V and 7 bases at J, with 21 bases between the two ends. The CDR3 consists of 17 residues. CDR3 region: CASSFPTAAGPGEKLFF. The CDR3 DNA follows: TGTGCCAGCAGTTTCCCCACCGCTGCAGGGCCGGGTGAAAAACTGTTTTTT. The whole variable domain, filled in from reference TRBV28 and TRBJ1-4, reads DVKVTQSSRYLVKRTGEKVFLECVQDMDHENMFWYRQDPGLGLRLIYFSYDVKMKEKGDIPEGYSVSREKKERFSLILESASTNQTSMYLCASSFPTAAGPGEKLFFGSGTQLSVL.

The chain employs TRBV6-8 and TRBJ2-3, with a possible D match to TRBD1 (5 bases). The V end lost 9 bases, the J end lost 2 bases, and 15 bases lay between the germline ends. There are 14 residues in the CDR3. CDR1 is MNHGY, CDR2 SAAAGT, per germline. CDR3 coding DNA: TGTGCCAGGGACATCCCCGTAGTCACAGATACGCAGTATTTT. Translation: CARDIPVVTDTQYF.

The J gene is TRBJ1-1, the V gene TRBV5-3, with D perhaps matching TRBD1 (5 bases). TRBV5-3 is assigned to the ORF class and has an uncertain function. V dropped 0 bases and J dropped 0 bases, with 15 bases sitting between them. This CDR3 is built from 17 residues. CDR3 sequence: CARSLAKGRIMNTEAFF. The CDR3 DNA sequence: TGTGCCAGAAGCTTGGCCAAGGGGCGAATAATGAACACTGAAGCTTTCTTT.

This chain joins TRBV7-9 and TRBJ2-5; the D is unclear. V was shortened by 1 base and J by 2 bases, with 8 bases between the two germline ends. CDR1 and CDR2 from the germline V gene are SEHNR and FQNEAQ (reference sequence). The CDR3 sequence is 14 residues long. Written as DNA, the CDR3 is TGTGCCAGCAGCTTAGATAACCAGCAAGAGACCCAGTACTTC. Its translation: CASSLDNQQETQYF.

The J gene is TRBJ2-1, the V gene TRBV7-9; 8 nucleotides align to TRBD2. In germline, CDR1 is SEHNR, CDR2 FQNEAQ (reference sequence). The CDR3 contains 15 residues. The V and J ends lost 5 bases and 2 bases, in that order; junction bases with no gene match: 5. Here the CDR3 DNA reads TGTGCCAGCAGCCTTAGCGGGGAACCCTACAATGAGCAGTTCTTC. Translating gives CASSLSGEPYNEQFF. Supplemented by reference TRBV7-9 and TRBJ2-1, the full variable domain reads DTGVSQNPRHKITKRGQNVTFRCDPISEHNRLYWYRQTLGQGPEFLTYFQNEAQLEKSRLLSDRFSAERPKGSFSTLEIQRTEQGDSAMYLCASSLSGEPYNEQFFGPGTRLTVL.

This sequence joins TRBV2 and TRBJ1-1; no clear D gene. CDR1 SNHLY and CDR2 FYNNEI come from the germline V gene. The germline V and J ends were trimmed by 1 base and 3 bases, with 6 bases remaining between them. This CDR3 spans 13 amino acids. CDR3 in amino acids: CASSEVRDTEAFF. Written as DNA, the CDR3 is TGTGCCAGCAGTGAAGTCCGGGACACTGAAGCTTTCTTT.

The chain combines TRBV3-1 (or the pseudogene TRBV3-2) with TRBJ2-7, with D perhaps TRBD2 (6 bases). Trimming took 2 bases from V and 3 from J, leaving 14 bases between them. The CDR3 is 15 residues long. CDR1 and CDR2 from the germline V gene are LGHDT and YNNKEL (reference sequence). For the CDR3, the DNA is TGTGCCAGCAGCCAACACAACGGGCGGGACTACGAGCAGTACTTC. Its translation: CASSQHNGRDYEQYF.

This clone was detected once. V gene TRBV24-1 combines with J gene TRBJ2-1; 7 bases fit TRBD1. CDR1 is KGHDR, CDR2 SFDVKD, per germline. The V gene end was trimmed by 5 bases and the J gene end by 3 bases; junction bases not matched to a gene: 3. There are 14 residues in the CDR3. The CDR3 sequence is CATSVPGGYNEQFF. The CDR3 nucleotides are TGTGCCACCAGTGTCCCAGGGGGCTACAATGAGCAGTTCTTC.

As regards this clone: Sequence at one end of the junction differs from germline and may be a read error. The same CDR3 also results from other DNA sequences found in this sample. The chain links TRBV3-1 (or the pseudogene TRBV3-2) to TRBJ2-3, with 8 bases matching TRBD2. This CDR3 is built from 16 residues. Germline lookup yields CDR1 LGHDT and CDR2 YNNKEL (reference sequence). In DNA form, the CDR3 reads TGTGCCAGCAGCCAAGATCGGCTAGCGGGCACCGATACGCAGTATTTT. It specifies CASSQDRLAGTDTQYF.

The table lists this clone with a count of one. CDR3 in amino acids: CASSLTSAGGYGYTF. DNA for the CDR3: TGTGCCAGCAGCTTAACGTCGGCAGGGGGCTATGGCTACACCTTC. This chain joins TRBV7-3 and TRBJ1-2, with TRBD1 matching 7 bases. CDR1 is SGHTA and CDR2 is FQGTGA in the germline V gene. The J segment lost 4 bases and the V segment lost 0 bases, leaving 5 bases of the junction unmatched. The CDR3 has 15 amino acids.

The chain couples TRBV5-6 to TRBJ1-5, with 9 bases that match TRBD1. V trimming: 3 bases; J trimming: 11 bases; junction bases outside the gene matches: 9. Germline V gene lookup returns CDR1 SGHDT and CDR2 YYEEEE. The CDR3 has 14 amino acids. In DNA form, the CDR3 reads TGTGCCAGCAGCTCCAACAGGGGGCCTGGGGCCCAGCATTTT. Its translation: CASSSNRGPGAQHF.

The chain links TRBV30 to TRBJ2-2, with 8 bases lining up with TRBD1. Germline CDR1 and CDR2: GTSNPN and SVGIG (reference sequence). This CDR3 comprises 15 residues. The trim removed 2 bases at V and 0 bases at J, leaving 2 bases unmatched. The CDR3 DNA is TGTGCCTGGAGTATGGACAGGGCGAACACCGGGGAGCTGTTTTTT. Translation: CAWSMDRANTGELFF.

The rearrangement joins TRBV7-9 to TRBJ2-7; TRBD1 matches at 8 bases. The V gene's germline CDR1 is SEHNR and CDR2 FQNEAQ (reference sequence). V dropped 1 base and J dropped 5; count of bases not matched to a gene: 7. The CDR3 extends over 15 amino acids. The DNA for the CDR3 is TGTGCCAGCAGCTTAGTGTTAGGGACAGGTAACGAGCAGTACTTC. It translates to CASSLVLGTGNEQYF.

The chain uses TRBV7-3 and TRBJ2-1; 14 bases agree with TRBD2. The V segment lost 5 bases and the J segment 9 bases; nucleotides outside the gene matches: 15. The V gene's germline CDR1 is SGHTA and CDR2 FQGTGA. There are 18 residues in the CDR3. CDR3 region: CASSATPTSGRAGSEQFF. In DNA form, the CDR3 reads TGTGCCAGCAGCGCAACCCCGACTAGCGGGAGGGCCGGGAGTGAGCAGTTCTTC.

The chain joins TRBV28 to TRBJ1-3; 7 bases map to TRBD1. Trimming at V came to 7 bases and at J to 0 bases, leaving 6 bases not matched to a gene. Germline CDR1 is MDHEN and CDR2 is SYDVKM. The CDR3 extends over 15 amino acids. The CDR3 bases are TGTGCCAGCACCAAACAGGGGATCTCTGGAAACACCATATATTTT. It translates to CASTKQGISGNTIYF.

This clone was observed many times. The chain recombines TRBV18 with TRBJ2-1, with 7 nucleotides matching TRBD2. The junction had 11 bases not matched to a gene; V was cut back by 3 bases and J by 3 bases. This CDR3 region has 17 residues. CDR1 and CDR2 from the germline V gene are KGHSH and LQKENI. Here the CDR3 reads CASSPRIGGSRYNEQFF. For the CDR3, the DNA is TGTGCCAGCTCACCCCGGATTGGCGGGAGTCGCTACAATGAGCAGTTCTTC.